These 30 T cell receptor beta chains were all obtained from the same sample, sequenced in a study of technical replicates of blood from a few donors. Sequenced by immunoSEQ multiplex PCR; TCRdb stores in-frame clones only, minus some. In the table there are some 68,000 clones, 92% of which are singletons. The material sequenced was T cells isolated from PBMCs. Receptor source: a human donor in good health.

The chain uses TRBV5-4 and TRBJ2-1; TRBD2 agrees at 16 bases. Germline values: CDR1 SGHNT, CDR2 YYREEE (reference sequence). There are 16 residues in the CDR3. The V segment lost 6 bases and the J segment 7 bases; nucleotides outside the gene matches: 7. The CDR3 sequence is CASIPGLAGGLNEQFF. CDR3 sequence (DNA): TGTGCCAGCATCCCGGGACTAGCGGGAGGGTTAAATGAGCAGTTCTTC.

This clone came up once. The chain carries TRBV5-1 and TRBJ1-1, with D perhaps TRBD1 (5 bases). CDR3 length: 15 amino acids. Per the germline V gene, CDR1 is SGHRS and CDR2 is YFSETQ. V lost 4 bases and J 1 base, leaving 14 bases between the germline ends. For the CDR3, the DNA is TGCGCCAGCAGCCCATTACAGGTCTCGAACACTGAAGCTTTCTTT. Its translation is CASSPLQVSNTEAFF.

The table lists this clone with a count of one. CDR3 sequence (DNA): TGTGCCAGCAGGCCCGGGACAGGGGTCAACGAGCAGTACTTC. Protein: CASRPGTGVNEQYF. The chain has TRBV5-4 and TRBJ2-7; 10 bases align to TRBD1. The CDR3 consists of 14 residues. V was clipped by 5 bases and J by 5 bases; unmatched bases: 7. Germline V gives CDR1 SGHNT, CDR2 YYREEE (reference sequence).

This clone was seen once. This sequence joins TRBV27 and TRBJ2-7; 10 bases are shared with TRBD1. CDR3 length: 15 residues. V lost 5 bases to trimming and J lost 4 bases; unmatched junction nucleotides: 8. CDR1 and CDR2 from the germline V gene are MNHEY and SMNVEV (reference sequence). CDR3 bases: TGTGCCAGCAGTCCTCGACAGGGGGCTGTTTACGAGCAGTACTTC. Protein sequence: CASSPRQGAVYEQYF.

The genes are TRBV6-1 and TRBJ2-7; no firm D call. Germline-derived CDR1 and CDR2 are MNHNS and SASEGT. The CDR3 spans 14 residues. The V end was cut by 1 base, the J end by 0 bases, with 7 bases between. In DNA, the CDR3 is TGTGCCAGCAGTGAAGACCACGGCTCCTACGAGCAGTACTTC. Its translation: CASSEDHGSYEQYF.

This chain connects TRBV19 to TRBJ1-5; D gene ambiguous. Trimming stripped 3 bases from V and 0 bases from J, with 9 bases between. This CDR3 is 15 amino acids long. CDR1 is LNHDA, CDR2 SQIVND, per germline (reference sequence). The CDR3 protein is CASSIVPYSNQPQHF. The DNA of the CDR3 is TGTGCCAGTAGTATTGTCCCCTATAGCAATCAGCCCCAGCATTTT. Based on the CDR3 plus reference TRBV19 and TRBJ1-5, the full variable domain is DGGITQSPKYLFRKEGQNVTLSCEQNLNHDAMYWYRQDPGQGLRLIYYSQIVNDFQKGDIAEGYSVSREKKESFPLTVTSAQKNPTAFYLCASSIVPYSNQPQHFGDGTRLSIL.

This clone was recorded only once. This chain uses TRBV10-2 with TRBJ1-5; no clear D. The CDR3 totals 13 residues. Trimming stripped 2 bases from V and 4 bases from J, with 6 bases between. Germline loops: CDR1 WSHSY, CDR2 SAAADI. Written as DNA, the CDR3 is TGCGCCAGCAGTGAGACTCTTAATCAGCCCCAGCATTTT. Translating it yields CASSETLNQPQHF.

This CDR3 is CASSSAANEKLFF. The CDR3 DNA is TGTGCCAGCTCGAGTGCGGCTAATGAAAAACTGTTTTTT. V and J are TRBV2 and TRBJ1-4, with no clear D. Trimming took off 8 bases at V and 3 bases at J, with 10 bases between the two ends. The CDR3 is made up of 13 amino acids. Germline values: CDR1 SNHLY, CDR2 FYNNEI.

The V call is TRBV5-8, the J call TRBJ1-1; D is unresolved. Trimming left V 6 bases short and J 4 bases short, with 13 bases between. This CDR3 is built from 13 residues. The germline CDR1 and CDR2 sequences are SGHTS and YDEGEE. CDR3: CASTPREGTEAFF. CDR3 DNA sequence: TGTGCCAGCACCCCGCGCGAGGGCACTGAAGCTTTCTTT.

V and J are TRBV2 and TRBJ2-7, with a possible D match to TRBD2 (5 bases). The V and J ends lost 9 bases and 3 bases respectively, with 18 bases between them. The CDR3 loop spans 14 amino acids. Germline loops: CDR1 SNHLY, CDR2 FYNNEI. CDR3 sequence (DNA): TGTGCCAGTATGACTATAAGTCGTTTCTACGAGCAGTACTTC. It encodes CASMTISRFYEQYF.

The V call is TRBV4-3, the J call TRBJ2-7; tentatively, D is TRBD1 (6 bases). V was trimmed by 4 bases and J by 3 bases, leaving 13 bases between them. The CDR3 totals 14 residues. Germline CDR1 LGHNA, CDR2 YSLEER. DNA of the CDR3: TGCGCCAGCAGCCCCCGCGACAGGTTCTACGAGCAGTACTTC. This encodes CASSPRDRFYEQYF.

The chain links TRBV5-4 to TRBJ1-2; 8 bases match TRBD1. J was trimmed by 8 bases and V by 4 bases; bases with no gene match: 7. Germline V lookup: CDR1 SGHNT, CDR2 YYREEE (reference sequence). The CDR3 runs 13 residues. The CDR3 DNA reads as TGTGCCAGCAGCCCCGACAGGGGCGGAGGCTACACCTTC. This sequence encodes CASSPDRGGGYTF. The full variable domain, completed using reference TRBV5-4 and TRBJ1-2, is ETGVTQSPTHLIKTRGQQVTLRCSSQSGHNTVSWYQQALGQGPQFIFQYYREEENGRGNFPPRFSGLQFPNYSSELNVNALELDDSALYLCASSPDRGGGYTFGSGTRLTVV.

The CDR3 loop reads CASSAKRGGGVSYEQYF. The CDR3 DNA follows: TGTGCCAGCAGCGCCAAAAGAGGAGGGGGCGTTAGCTACGAGCAGTACTTC. The chain carries TRBV7-2 and TRBJ2-7, with D possibly being TRBD1 (7 bases). The germline V and J ends were trimmed by 5 bases and 3 bases, with 23 bases remaining between them. Per the germline V gene, CDR1 is SGHTA and CDR2 is FQGNSA. The CDR3 contains 17 residues.

The chain recombines TRBV30 with TRBJ2-1; 7 nucleotides line up with TRBD2. The CDR3 is 14 residues long. Per germline, CDR1 GTSNPN and CDR2 SVGIG (reference sequence). The ends lost 5 bases at V and 3 bases at J; junction bases unmatched: 7. The CDR3 DNA sequence: TGTGCCTGGGGGAGGGGCGGGAGCTACAATGAGCAGTTCTTC. Translation gives CAWGRGGSYNEQFF. Filled out from reference TRBV30 and TRBJ2-1, the complete variable domain reads SQTIHQWPATLVQPVGSPLSLECTVEGTSNPNLYWYRQAAGRGLQLLFYSVGIGQISSEVPQNLSASRPQDRQFILSSKKLLLSDSGFYLCAWGRGGSYNEQFFGPGTRLTVL.

The chain uses TRBV11-2 and TRBJ2-7; D might be TRBD2 (6 bases). CDR1 and CDR2 (germline): SGHAT, FQNNGV. Trimming left V 5 bases short and J 4 bases short, with 9 bases between. This CDR3 has 12 amino acids. DNA for the CDR3: TGTGCCAGCAGCGTGACTAGGTACGAGCAGTACTTC. Residues: CASSVTRYEQYF.

This chain joins TRBV2 and TRBJ1-3; 7 nucleotides align to TRBD1. Germline V gene lookup returns CDR1 SNHLY and CDR2 FYNNEI. CDR3 length: 14 residues. V lost 11 bases and J lost 4; bases outside the gene matches: 11. Here the CDR3 DNA reads TGTGCCGGGCCCCGACAGGGTAGGGGAAACACCATATATTTT. As protein: CAGPRQGRGNTIYF.

The chain joins TRBV4-3 to TRBJ2-7, with TRBD2 matching over 9 bases. Looked up from germline, CDR1 is LGHNA and CDR2 is YSLEER. The CDR3 sequence is 17 residues long. V dropped 0 bases and J dropped 1; count of bases not matched to a gene: 7. In DNA form, the CDR3 reads TGCGCCAGCAGCCAAGACCCGTTAGCGGGGGAATCCTACGAGCAGTACTTC. Amino acid sequence: CASSQDPLAGESYEQYF.

This clone has only one observation. The chain is built from TRBV2 and TRBJ1-4, with TRBD1 identical over 8 bases. This CDR3 has 14 residues. Germline CDR1 reads SNHLY; CDR2 reads FYNNEI. The ends lost 2 bases at V and 8 bases at J; junction bases unmatched: 4. The CDR3 loop is CASSESDRAEKLFF. The CDR3 coding sequence is TGTGCCAGCAGTGAATCGGACAGGGCCGAAAAACTGTTTTTT.

The chain employs TRBV6-5 and TRBJ2-1, with D tentatively TRBD1 (6 bases). V was trimmed by 3 bases and J by 4 bases, leaving 10 bases between them. Germline CDR1 is MNHEY and CDR2 is SVGAGI. This CDR3 is 14 amino acids long. Here the CDR3 DNA reads TGTGCCAGCAGTTATGCAGGGGTGTACAATGAGCAGTTCTTC. Its protein is CASSYAGVYNEQFF.

V usage is TRBV18 and J usage is TRBJ1-2; 8 nucleotides agree with TRBD1. The length of the CDR3 is 15 residues. V lost 3 bases, J lost 6 bases, and 9 bases stayed unmatched. CDR1 and CDR2 (germline): KGHSH, LQKENI. Written as DNA, the CDR3 is TGTGCCAGCTCACCGCAAAGGACAGGGCTCAATGGCTACACCTTC. Its protein is CASSPQRTGLNGYTF.

This chain uses TRBV19 with TRBJ1-4; weak D call: TRBD1 (5 bases). Looked up from germline, CDR1 is LNHDA and CDR2 is SQIVND (reference sequence). The CDR3 totals 17 residues. Trimming removed 6 bases from V and 4 bases from J, with 21 bases in between. The CDR3 bases are TGTGCCAGTAGCTTATACCCTCCAGGGCCGAATAATGAAAAACTGTTTTTT. Its protein product is CASSLYPPGPNNEKLFF.

This chain links TRBV4-3 with TRBJ2-7; TRBD2 matches 11 bases. CDR1 LGHNA and CDR2 YSLEER come from the germline V gene. CDR3 length: 16 amino acids. V lost 4 bases and J lost 6; bases outside the gene matches: 11. DNA for the CDR3: TGCGCCAGCAGCCTGGCTAGCGGGAGGTCTCCCTCCGAGCAGTACTTC. Encoded protein: CASSLASGRSPSEQYF.

The chain has TRBV25-1 and TRBJ2-3; possibly TRBD2 for D (5 bases). V shed 5 bases and J shed 6 bases, with 12 bases lying between them. The germline gives CDR1 MGHDK, CDR2 SYGVNS. This CDR3 region has 13 residues. The CDR3 protein is CASSRRSGDTQYF. The DNA for the CDR3 is TGTGCCAGCAGTAGGCGCTCGGGGGATACGCAGTATTTT. Using reference TRBV25-1 and TRBJ2-3 for the parts outside the CDR3, the full variable domain is EADIYQTPRYLVIGTGKKITLECSQTMGHDKMYWYQQDPGMELHLIHYSYGVNSTEKGDLSSESTVSRIRTEHFPLTLESARPSHTSQYLCASSRRSGDTQYFGPGTRLTVL.

V gene TRBV9 combines with J gene TRBJ2-1, with D possibly TRBD2 on 6 matching bases. CDR1 is SGDLS and CDR2 is YYNGEE in the germline V gene. CDR3 length: 16 residues. V dropped 5 bases and J dropped 4 bases, with 19 bases sitting between them. The CDR3 loop is CASSLGGTTEYNEQFF. Here the CDR3 DNA reads TGTGCCAGCAGTCTAGGAGGGACGACGGAATACAATGAGCAGTTCTTC.

The J gene is TRBJ2-7, the V gene TRBV2, with no clear D. The CDR3 extends over 14 amino acids. Deletions cut 1 base from V and 2 bases from J, with 9 bases between. Germline V gene lookup returns CDR1 SNHLY and CDR2 FYNNEI. CDR3 amino acids: CASSEDTHPYEQYF. CDR3 nucleotide sequence: TGTGCCAGCAGTGAAGATACACACCCCTACGAGCAGTACTTC.

This chain links TRBV28 with TRBJ2-5, with 10 bases matching TRBD2. CDR3 length: 16 residues. V lost 4 bases, J lost 4 bases, and 9 bases stayed unmatched. The germline V gene encodes CDR1 MDHEN and CDR2 SYDVKM. The chain's CDR3 is CASSWLWTSGSETQYF. CDR3 coding DNA: TGTGCCAGCAGTTGGCTATGGACTAGCGGATCAGAGACCCAGTACTTC.

This clone has only a few counts. Here the CDR3 reads CASSTGMNTEAFF. CDR3 coding DNA: TGTGCCAGTAGTACGGGAATGAACACTGAAGCTTTCTTT. The chain employs TRBV19 and TRBJ1-1; D not resolved. V shed 4 bases and J shed 0 bases, with 6 bases lying between them. From germline, CDR1 is LNHDA and CDR2 SQIVND (reference sequence). The CDR3 loop spans 13 amino acids.

This chain links TRBV27 with TRBJ1-1; 7 nucleotides align to TRBD1. The CDR3 consists of 13 residues. CDR1 is MNHEY and CDR2 is SMNVEV in the germline V gene (reference sequence). Losses at the gene ends were 8 bases for V and 8 bases for J; bases not matched to a gene: 11. CDR3 sequence: CASGMTGNREAFF. CDR3 nucleotides: TGTGCCAGCGGAATGACAGGGAATAGGGAAGCTTTCTTT.

This chain connects TRBV7-2 to TRBJ2-1; 7 bases are a match to TRBD2. CDR1 SGHTA and CDR2 FQGNSA come from the germline V gene. The V segment lost 5 bases and the J segment 7 bases; nucleotides outside the gene matches: 8. This CDR3 spans 14 amino acids. The CDR3 protein is CASSLQWEGNEQFF. DNA of the CDR3: TGTGCCAGCAGCCTCCAGTGGGAGGGTAATGAGCAGTTCTTC.

This clone appeared a few times. The chain employs TRBV5-1 and TRBJ1-4; TRBD1 matches at 9 bases. The CDR3 extends over 17 amino acids. CDR1 SGHRS and CDR2 YFSETQ come from the germline V gene. The V and J ends lost 0 bases and 8 bases, in that order; junction bases with no gene match: 11. This CDR3 is CASSLAATGGSIEKLFF. In DNA, the CDR3 is TGCGCCAGCAGCTTGGCCGCGACAGGGGGGTCAATCGAAAAACTGTTTTTT.